This record covers a single TCR beta chain. Since a much larger clone is just one base distant, this may be a read error. The CDR3 is 16 residues long. Trimming took off 0 bases at V and 2 bases at J, with 13 bases between the two ends. Germline V gives CDR1 SGHTA, CDR2 FQGNSA. These data originate in a study of regulatory T cells in long-lasting Graves disease. Assembly of TCR beta libraries relied on iRepertoire HTBI primers together with Arm-PCR of CDR3 regions. TCRdb reprocessed the multiplex PCR reads with MiXCR, giving one entry per CDR3 protein. Of hundreds of thousands of distinct CDR3 sequences in the sample, about 14% were seen once. The time point here: newly diagnosed GD, antithyroid drugs for less than 3 months. After RNA was extracted from PBMCs, the TCR library was made from it.

V usage is TRBV7-2 and J usage is TRBJ1-2; the D is unclear. The receptor was isolated from a female donor with Graves disease. Material: peripheral blood mononuclear cells (PBMCs), obtained at new diagnosis, from a patient treated with antithyroid drugs. The CDR3 region is CASSLAPGNTNYGYTF. Written as DNA, the CDR3 is TGTGCCAGCAGCTTAGCCCCGGGGAATACAAACTATGGCTACACCTTC.